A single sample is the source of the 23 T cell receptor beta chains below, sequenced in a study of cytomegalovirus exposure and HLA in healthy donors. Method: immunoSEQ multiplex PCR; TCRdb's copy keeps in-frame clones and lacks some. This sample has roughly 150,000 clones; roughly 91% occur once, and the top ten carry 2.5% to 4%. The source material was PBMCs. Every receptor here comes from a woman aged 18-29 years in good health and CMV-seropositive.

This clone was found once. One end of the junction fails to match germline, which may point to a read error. CDR3 region: CASSPQGVSGRTGVF. For the CDR3, the DNA is TGTGCCAGCAGCCCGCAAGGGGTTAGCGGGAGGACCGGGGTCTTC. V and J are TRBV7-2 and TRBJ2-1; TRBD2 aligns across 10 bases. The CDR3 is 15 residues long. Germline CDR1 and CDR2: SGHTA and FQGNSA.

CDR3 sequence reads: CASSLPEAKTGELFF. The CDR3 DNA reads as TGTGCCAGCAGCTTACCGGAGGCTAAAACCGGGGAGCTGTTTTTT. The chain links TRBV11-3 to TRBJ2-2; the D gene is possibly TRBD2 (5 bases). Germline V lookup: CDR1 SGHNT, CDR2 YENEEA. The V gene lost 2 bases and the J gene lost 5 bases, with 12 bases spanning the gap. CDR3 length equals 15 residues.

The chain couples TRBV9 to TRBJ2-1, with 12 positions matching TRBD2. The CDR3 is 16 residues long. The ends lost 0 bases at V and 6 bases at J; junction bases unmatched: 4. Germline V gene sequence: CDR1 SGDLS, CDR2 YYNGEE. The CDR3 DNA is TGTGCCAGCAGCGTAGGTGGGACTAGCGGGCTCAATGAGCAGTTCTTC. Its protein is CASSVGGTSGLNEQFF.

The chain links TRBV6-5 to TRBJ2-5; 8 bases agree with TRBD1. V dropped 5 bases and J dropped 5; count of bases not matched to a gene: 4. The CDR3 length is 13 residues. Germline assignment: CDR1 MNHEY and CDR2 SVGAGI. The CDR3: CASSPTGDETQYF. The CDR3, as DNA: TGTGCCAGCAGTCCGACAGGGGATGAGACCCAGTACTTC.

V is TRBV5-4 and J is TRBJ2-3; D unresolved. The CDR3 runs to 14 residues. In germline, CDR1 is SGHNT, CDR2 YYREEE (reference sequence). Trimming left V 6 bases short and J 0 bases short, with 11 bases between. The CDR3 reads CASKAGGSTDTQYF. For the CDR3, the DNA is TGTGCCAGCAAAGCCGGCGGTAGCACAGATACGCAGTATTTT. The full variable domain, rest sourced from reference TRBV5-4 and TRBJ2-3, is ETGVTQSPTHLIKTRGQQVTLRCSSQSGHNTVSWYQQALGQGPQFIFQYYREEENGRGNFPPRFSGLQFPNYSSELNVNALELDDSALYLCASKAGGSTDTQYFGPGTRLTVL.

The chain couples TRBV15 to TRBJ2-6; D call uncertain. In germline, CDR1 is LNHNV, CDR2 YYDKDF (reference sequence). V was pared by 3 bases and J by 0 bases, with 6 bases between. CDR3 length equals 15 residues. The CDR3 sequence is CATSRASSGANVLTF. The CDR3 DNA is TGTGCCACCAGCAGGGCTAGCTCTGGGGCCAACGTCCTGACTTTC.

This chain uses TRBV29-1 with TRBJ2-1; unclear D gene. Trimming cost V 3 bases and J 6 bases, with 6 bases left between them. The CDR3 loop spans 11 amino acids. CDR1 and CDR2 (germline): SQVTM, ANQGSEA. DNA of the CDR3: TGCAGCGTTGATAGTTTCAATGAGCAGTTCTTC. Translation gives CSVDSFNEQFF.

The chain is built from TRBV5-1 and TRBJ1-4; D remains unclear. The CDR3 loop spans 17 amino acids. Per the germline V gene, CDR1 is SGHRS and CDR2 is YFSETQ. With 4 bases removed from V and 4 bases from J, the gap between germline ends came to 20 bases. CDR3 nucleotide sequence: TGCGCCAGCAGCGACCTACCGGGTCCTGGGTTTAATGAAAAACTGTTTTTT. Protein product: CASSDLPGPGFNEKLFF.

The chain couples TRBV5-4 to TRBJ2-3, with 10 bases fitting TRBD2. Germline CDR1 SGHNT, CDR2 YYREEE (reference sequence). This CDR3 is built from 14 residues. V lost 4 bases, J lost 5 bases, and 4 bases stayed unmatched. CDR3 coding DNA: TGTGCCAGCAGCACGGGACTAGCGAAAGATACGCAGTATTTT. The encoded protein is CASSTGLAKDTQYF.

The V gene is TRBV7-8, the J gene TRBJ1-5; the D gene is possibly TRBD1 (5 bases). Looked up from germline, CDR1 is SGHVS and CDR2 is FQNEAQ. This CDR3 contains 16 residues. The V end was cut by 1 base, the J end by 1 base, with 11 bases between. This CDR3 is CASSLEGSGSNQPQHF. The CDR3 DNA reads TGTGCCAGCAGCTTAGAGGGGTCAGGAAGCAATCAGCCCCAGCATTTT.

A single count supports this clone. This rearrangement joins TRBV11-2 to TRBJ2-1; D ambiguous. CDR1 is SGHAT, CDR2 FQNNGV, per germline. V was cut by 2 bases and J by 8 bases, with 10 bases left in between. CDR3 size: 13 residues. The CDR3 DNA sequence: TGTGCCAGCAGCTTATCAGGTTTGCATGAGCAGTTCTTC. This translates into CASSLSGLHEQFF.

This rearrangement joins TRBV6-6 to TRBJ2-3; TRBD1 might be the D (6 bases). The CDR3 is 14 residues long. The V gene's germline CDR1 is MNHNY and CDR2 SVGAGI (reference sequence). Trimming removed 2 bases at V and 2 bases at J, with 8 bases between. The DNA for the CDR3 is TGTGCCAGCAGTTACAGGACAGCCACAGATACGCAGTATTTT. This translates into CASSYRTATDTQYF.

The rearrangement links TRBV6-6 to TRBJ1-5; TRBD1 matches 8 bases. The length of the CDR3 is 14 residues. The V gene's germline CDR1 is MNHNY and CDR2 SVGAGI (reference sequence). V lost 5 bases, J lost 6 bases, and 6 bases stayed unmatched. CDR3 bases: TGTGCCAGCAGTATAGGACAGGGCAGTCAGCCCCAGCATTTT. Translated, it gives CASSIGQGSQPQHF.

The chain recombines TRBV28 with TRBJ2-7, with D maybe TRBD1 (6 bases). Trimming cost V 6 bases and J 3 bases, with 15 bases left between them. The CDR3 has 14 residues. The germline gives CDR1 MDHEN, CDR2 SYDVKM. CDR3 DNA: TGTGCCAGCAGAGAGACAGGCCCAAACTACGAGCAGTACTTC. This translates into CASRETGPNYEQYF.

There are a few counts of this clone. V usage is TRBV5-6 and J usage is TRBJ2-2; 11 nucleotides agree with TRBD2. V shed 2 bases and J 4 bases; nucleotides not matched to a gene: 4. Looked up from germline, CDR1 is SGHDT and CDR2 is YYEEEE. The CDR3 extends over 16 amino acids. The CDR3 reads CASSLLAGVITGELFF. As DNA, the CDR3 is TGTGCCAGCAGCTTACTAGCGGGAGTTATCACCGGGGAGCTGTTTTTT.

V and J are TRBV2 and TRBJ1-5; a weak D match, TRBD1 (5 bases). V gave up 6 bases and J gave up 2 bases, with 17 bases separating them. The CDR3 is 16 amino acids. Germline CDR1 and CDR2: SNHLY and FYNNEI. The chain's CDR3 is CASRQDRGSGNQPQHF. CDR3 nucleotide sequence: TGTGCCAGCAGGCAGGACCGGGGGTCAGGCAATCAGCCCCAGCATTTT.

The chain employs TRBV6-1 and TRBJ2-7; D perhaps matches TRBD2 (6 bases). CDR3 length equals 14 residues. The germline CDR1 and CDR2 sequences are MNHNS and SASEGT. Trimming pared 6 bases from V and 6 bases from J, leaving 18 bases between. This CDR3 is CASSREQGLSEQYF. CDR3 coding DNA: TGTGCCAGCAGCCGTGAGCAGGGACTCTCCGAGCAGTACTTC.

The CDR3 region is CASSYSVADGSYEQYF. CDR3 DNA sequence: TGTGCCAGCAGTTACTCTGTAGCGGACGGCTCCTACGAGCAGTACTTC. V and J are TRBV6-5 and TRBJ2-7, with D possibly matching TRBD2 (6 bases). This CDR3 contains 16 residues. V gave up 0 bases and J gave up 0 bases, with 12 bases separating them. The germline V gene has CDR1 MNHEY and CDR2 SVGAGI.

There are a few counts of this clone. In nucleotides, the CDR3 is TGTGCCACCGTACGCTTTACAGGGATACGGGGCTACACCTTC. Translation gives CATVRFTGIRGYTF. This chain links TRBV6-4 with TRBJ1-2; possible D gene TRBD1, 6 bases. The CDR3 is 14 residues long. Trimming left V 10 bases short and J 8 bases short, with 23 bases between. Per germline, CDR1 MRHNA and CDR2 SNTAGT.

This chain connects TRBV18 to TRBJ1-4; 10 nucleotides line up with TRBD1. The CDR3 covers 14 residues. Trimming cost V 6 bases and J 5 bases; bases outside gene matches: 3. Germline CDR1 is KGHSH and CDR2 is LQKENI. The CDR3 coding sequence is TGTGCCAGCTCGCCGGGACAGGGGAATGAAAAACTGTTTTTT. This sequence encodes CASSPGQGNEKLFF.

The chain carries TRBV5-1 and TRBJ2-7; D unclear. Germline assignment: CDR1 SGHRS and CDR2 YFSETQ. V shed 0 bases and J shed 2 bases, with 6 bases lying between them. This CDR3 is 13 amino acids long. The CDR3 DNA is TGCGCCAGCAGCTTGGGTGCGGCCTACGAGCAGTACTTC. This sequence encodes CASSLGAAYEQYF. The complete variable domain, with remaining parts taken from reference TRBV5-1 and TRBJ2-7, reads KAGVTQTPRYLIKTRGQQVTLSCSPISGHRSVSWYQQTPGQGLQFLFEYFSETQRNKGNFPGRFSGRQFSNSRSEMNVSTLELGDSALYLCASSLGAAYEQYFGPGTRLTVT.

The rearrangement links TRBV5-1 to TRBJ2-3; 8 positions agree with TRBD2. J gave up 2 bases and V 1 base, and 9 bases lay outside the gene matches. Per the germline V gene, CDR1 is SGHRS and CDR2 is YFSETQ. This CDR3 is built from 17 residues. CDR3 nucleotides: TGCGCCAGCAGCTTGTTTCGGGGGGGCGCGCCCACAGATACGCAGTATTTT. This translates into CASSLFRGGAPTDTQYF.

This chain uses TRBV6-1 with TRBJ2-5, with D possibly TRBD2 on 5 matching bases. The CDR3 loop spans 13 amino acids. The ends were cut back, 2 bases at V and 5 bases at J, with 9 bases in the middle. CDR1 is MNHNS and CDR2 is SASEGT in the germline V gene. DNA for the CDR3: TGTGCCAGCAGTGAAAGGCCGGGGGAGACCCAGTACTTC. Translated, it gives CASSERPGETQYF.